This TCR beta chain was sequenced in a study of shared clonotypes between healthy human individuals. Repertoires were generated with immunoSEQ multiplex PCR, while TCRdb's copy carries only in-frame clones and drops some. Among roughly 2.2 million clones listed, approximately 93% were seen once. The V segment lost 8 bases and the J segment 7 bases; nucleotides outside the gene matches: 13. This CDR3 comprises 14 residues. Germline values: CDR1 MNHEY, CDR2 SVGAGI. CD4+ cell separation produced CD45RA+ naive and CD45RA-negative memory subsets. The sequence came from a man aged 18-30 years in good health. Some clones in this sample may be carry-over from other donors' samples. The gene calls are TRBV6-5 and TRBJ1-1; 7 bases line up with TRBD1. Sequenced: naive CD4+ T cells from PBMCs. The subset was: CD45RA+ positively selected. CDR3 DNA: TGTGCCAGCGTTCCTAGGGGGCCTAGGGGTGAAGCTTTCTTT. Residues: CASVPRGPRGEAFF.